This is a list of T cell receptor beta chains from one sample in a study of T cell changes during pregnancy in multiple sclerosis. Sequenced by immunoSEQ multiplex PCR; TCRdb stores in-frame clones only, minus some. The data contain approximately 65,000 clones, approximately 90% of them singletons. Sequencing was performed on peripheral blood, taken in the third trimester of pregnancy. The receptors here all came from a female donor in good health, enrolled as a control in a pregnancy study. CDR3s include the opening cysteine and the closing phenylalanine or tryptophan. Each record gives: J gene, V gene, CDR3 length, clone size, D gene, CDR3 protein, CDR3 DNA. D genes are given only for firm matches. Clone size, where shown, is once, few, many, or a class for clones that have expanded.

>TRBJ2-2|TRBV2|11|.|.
CASTHGQELFF
TGTGCCAGCACTCATGGACAGGAGCTGTTTTTT
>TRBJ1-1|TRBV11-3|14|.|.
CASSTGGANTEAFF
TGTGCCAGCAGCACCGGGGGGGCCAACACTGAAGCTTTCTTT
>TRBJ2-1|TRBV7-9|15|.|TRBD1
CASSKTGVGSNEQFF
TGTGCCAGCAGCAAGACAGGGGTGGGGTCCAATGAGCAGTTCTTC
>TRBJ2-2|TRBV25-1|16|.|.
CASSPDWGENTGELFF
TGTGCCAGCAGTCCGGATTGGGGGGAGAACACCGGGGAGCTGTTTTTT
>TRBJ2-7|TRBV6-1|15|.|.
CATRGGDRGSYEQYF
TGTGCCACACGCGGGGGGGACAGGGGCTCCTACGAGCAGTACTTC
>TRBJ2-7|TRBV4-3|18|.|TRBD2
CASSQPGLVFRFGHEQYF
TGCGCCAGCAGCCAACCAGGACTAGTTTTTCGGTTCGGGCACGAGCAGTACTTC
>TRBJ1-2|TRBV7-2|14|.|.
CASSLGSGAGGYTF
TGTGCCAGCAGCTTAGGTTCTGGGGCCGGAGGCTACACCTTC
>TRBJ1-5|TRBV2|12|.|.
CASKTGNQPQHF
TGTGCCAGCAAAACAGGGAATCAGCCCCAGCATTTT
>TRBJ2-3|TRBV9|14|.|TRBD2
CASSASGGGDTQYF
TGTGCCAGCAGCGCTAGCGGGGGAGGAGATACGCAGTATTTT
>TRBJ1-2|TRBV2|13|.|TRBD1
CASGRGQHYGYTF
TGTGCCAGCGGAAGGGGACAGCACTATGGCTACACCTTC
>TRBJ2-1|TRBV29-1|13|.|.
CSVAGRGRSEQFF
TGCAGCGTTGCTGGGCGGGGCAGGTCAGAGCAGTTCTTC
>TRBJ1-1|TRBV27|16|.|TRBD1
CASSDRARVASTEAFF
TGTGCCAGCAGTGACAGGGCCCGTGTCGCGAGCACTGAAGCTTTCTTT
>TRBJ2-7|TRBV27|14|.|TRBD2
CASSIGLAAHEQYF
TGTGCCAGCAGTATAGGACTAGCTGCTCACGAGCAGTACTTC
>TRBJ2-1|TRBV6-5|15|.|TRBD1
CASSIGTGSFGEQFF
TGTGCCAGCAGTATAGGGACAGGGTCTTTTGGTGAGCAGTTCTTC
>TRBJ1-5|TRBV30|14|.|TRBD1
CAWSGQGGNQPQHF
TGTGCCTGGAGTGGACAGGGAGGTAATCAGCCCCAGCATTTT
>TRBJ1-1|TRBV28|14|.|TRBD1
CASSLEGASTEAFF
TGTGCCAGCAGTTTAGAGGGGGCAAGCACTGAAGCTTTCTTT
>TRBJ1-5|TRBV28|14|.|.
CASRRPGSNQPQHF
TGTGCCAGCAGAAGACCGGGTAGCAATCAGCCCCAGCATTTT
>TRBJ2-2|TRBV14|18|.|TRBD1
CASSQDPGQGVNTGELFF
TGTGCCAGCAGCCAAGACCCAGGACAGGGGGTAAACACCGGGGAGCTGTTTTTT
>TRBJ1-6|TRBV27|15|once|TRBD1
CASRTRDRDYSPLHF
TGTGCCAGCAGGACCCGGGACAGGGACTATTCACCCCTCCACTTT
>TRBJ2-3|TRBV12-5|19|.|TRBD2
CASGSGTSGGAGGRDTQYF
TGTGCTAGTGGTTCAGGGACTAGCGGGGGGGCCGGTGGTAGAGATACGCAGTATTTT
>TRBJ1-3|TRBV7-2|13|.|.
CASSLHRENTIYF
TGTGCCAGCAGCTTACACAGGGAAAACACCATATATTTT
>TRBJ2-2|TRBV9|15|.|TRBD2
CASSIRTSGGARLFF
TGTGCCAGCAGCATCAGGACTAGCGGGGGGGCCAGGCTGTTTTTT
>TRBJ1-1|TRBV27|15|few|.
CASKARRGMNTEAFF
TGTGCCAGCAAGGCCCGTCGGGGGATGAACACTGAAGCTTTCTTT
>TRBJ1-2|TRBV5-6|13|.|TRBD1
CASSLESRGSDTF
TGTGCCAGCAGCTTGGAGTCCAGGGGGTCCGACACCTTC
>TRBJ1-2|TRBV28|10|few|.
CATLNYGYTF
TGTGCCACCTTAAACTATGGCTACACCTTC
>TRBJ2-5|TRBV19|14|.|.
CASKTSRARETQYF
TGTGCCAGCAAAACTAGCAGGGCCCGAGAGACCCAGTACTTC
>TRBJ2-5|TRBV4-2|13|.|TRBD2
CASSQEGGETQYF
TGTGCCAGCAGCCAAGAGGGAGGGGAGACCCAGTACTTC
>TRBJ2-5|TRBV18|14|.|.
CASSPPVSSETQYF
TGTGCCAGCTCACCACCGGTTAGCTCCGAGACCCAGTACTTC
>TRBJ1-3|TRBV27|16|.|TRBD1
CASSSPTGGSGNTIYF
TGTGCCAGCAGTTCCCCGACAGGGGGCTCTGGAAACACCATATATTTT
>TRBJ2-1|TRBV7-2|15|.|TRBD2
CASSPSGGASDEQFF
TGTGCCAGCAGCCCAAGCGGGGGGGCATCCGATGAGCAGTTCTTC
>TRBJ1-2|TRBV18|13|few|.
CASSPDLEGGYTF
TGTGCCAGCTCACCTGACCTGGAGGGCGGCTACACCTTC
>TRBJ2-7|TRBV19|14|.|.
CASSPGSNSYEQYF
TGTGCCAGTAGCCCCGGGAGCAACTCCTACGAGCAGTACTTC
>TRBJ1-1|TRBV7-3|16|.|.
CASSLNIGAANTEAFF
TGTGCCAGCAGCTTAAATATTGGAGCTGCGAACACTGAAGCTTTCTTT
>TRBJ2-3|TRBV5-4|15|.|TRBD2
CASSLPAGIGDTQYF
TGTGCCAGCAGCTTGCCAGCGGGGATAGGAGATACGCAGTATTTT
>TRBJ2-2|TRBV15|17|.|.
CATSRGVASKGAGELFF
TGTGCCACCAGCAGAGGGGTAGCCTCGAAGGGAGCCGGGGAGCTGTTTTTT
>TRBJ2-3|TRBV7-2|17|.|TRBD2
CASSVSGGAYGTDTQYF
TGTGCCAGCAGCGTTAGCGGGGGGGCCTATGGCACAGATACGCAGTATTTT
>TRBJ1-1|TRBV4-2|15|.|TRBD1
CASSPWTGGNTEAFF
TGTGCCAGCAGCCCCTGGACAGGGGGGAACACTGAAGCTTTCTTT
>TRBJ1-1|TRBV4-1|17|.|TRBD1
CASSQGPQGVMNTEAFF
TGCGCCAGCAGCCAAGGTCCCCAGGGGGTGATGAACACTGAAGCTTTCTTT
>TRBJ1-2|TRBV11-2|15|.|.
CASSYDSSQNYGYTF
TGTGCCAGCAGCTACGACTCCTCCCAGAACTATGGCTACACCTTC
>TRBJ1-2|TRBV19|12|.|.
CASSPDSYGYTF
TGTGCCAGTAGTCCCGACAGTTATGGCTACACCTTC
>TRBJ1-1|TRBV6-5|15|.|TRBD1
CASSYSRGQGTEAFF
TGTGCCAGCAGTTACTCAAGGGGGCAGGGCACTGAAGCTTTCTTT
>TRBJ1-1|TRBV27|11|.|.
CASSFNAEAFF
TGTGCCAGCAGTTTTAATGCTGAAGCTTTCTTT
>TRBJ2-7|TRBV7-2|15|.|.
CASSLGAGISYEQYF
TGTGCCAGCAGCTTAGGGGCAGGCATTTCCTACGAGCAGTACTTC
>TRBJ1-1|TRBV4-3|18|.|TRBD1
CASSQRIGTGNVNTEAFF
TGCGCCAGCAGCCAACGAATCGGGACAGGGAACGTGAACACTGAAGCTTTCTTT